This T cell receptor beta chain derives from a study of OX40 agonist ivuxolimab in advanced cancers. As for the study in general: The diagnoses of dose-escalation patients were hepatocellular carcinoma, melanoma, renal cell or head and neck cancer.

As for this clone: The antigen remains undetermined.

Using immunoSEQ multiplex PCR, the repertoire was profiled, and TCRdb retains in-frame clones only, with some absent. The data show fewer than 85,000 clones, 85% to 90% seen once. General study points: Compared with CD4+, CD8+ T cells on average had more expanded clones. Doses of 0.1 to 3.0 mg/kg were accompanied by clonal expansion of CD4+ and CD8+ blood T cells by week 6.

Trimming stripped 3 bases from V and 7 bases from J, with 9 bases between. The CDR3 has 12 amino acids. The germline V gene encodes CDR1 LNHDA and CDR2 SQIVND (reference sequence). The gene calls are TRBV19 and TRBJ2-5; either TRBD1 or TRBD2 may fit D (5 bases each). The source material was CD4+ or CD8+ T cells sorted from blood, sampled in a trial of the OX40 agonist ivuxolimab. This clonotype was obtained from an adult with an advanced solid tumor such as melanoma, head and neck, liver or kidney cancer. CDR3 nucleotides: TGTGCCAGTAGTATCCAGGGAGCGACCCAGTACTTC. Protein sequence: CASSIQGATQYF.